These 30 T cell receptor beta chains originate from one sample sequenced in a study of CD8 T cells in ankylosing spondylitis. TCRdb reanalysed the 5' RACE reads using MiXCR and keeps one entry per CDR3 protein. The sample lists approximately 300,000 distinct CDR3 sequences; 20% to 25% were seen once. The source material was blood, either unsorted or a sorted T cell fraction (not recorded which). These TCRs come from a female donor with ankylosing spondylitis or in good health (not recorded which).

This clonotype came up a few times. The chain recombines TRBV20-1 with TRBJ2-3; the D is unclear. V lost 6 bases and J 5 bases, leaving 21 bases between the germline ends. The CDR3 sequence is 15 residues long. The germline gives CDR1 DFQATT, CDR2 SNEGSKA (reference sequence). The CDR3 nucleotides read TGCAGTGCCCCCGACGCGGCCCGGGTAGGAGATACGCAGTATTTT. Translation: CSAPDAARVGDTQYF.

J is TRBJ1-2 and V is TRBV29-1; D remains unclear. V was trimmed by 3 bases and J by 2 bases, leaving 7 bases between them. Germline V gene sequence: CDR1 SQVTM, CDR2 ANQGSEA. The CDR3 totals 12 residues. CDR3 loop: CSVEDENYGYTF. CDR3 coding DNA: TGCAGCGTTGAGGACGAGAACTATGGCTACACCTTC.

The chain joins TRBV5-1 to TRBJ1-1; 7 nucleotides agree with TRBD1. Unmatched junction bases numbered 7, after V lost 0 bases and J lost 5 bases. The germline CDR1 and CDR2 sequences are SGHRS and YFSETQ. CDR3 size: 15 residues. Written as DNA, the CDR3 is TGCGCCAGCAGCTTGGCGAACAGGGGAAATACTGAAGCTTTCTTT. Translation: CASSLANRGNTEAFF. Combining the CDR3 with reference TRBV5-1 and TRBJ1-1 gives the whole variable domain KAGVTQTPRYLIKTRGQQVTLSCSPISGHRSVSWYQQTPGQGLQFLFEYFSETQRNKGNFPGRFSGRQFSNSRSEMNVSTLELGDSALYLCASSLANRGNTEAFFGQGTRLTVV.

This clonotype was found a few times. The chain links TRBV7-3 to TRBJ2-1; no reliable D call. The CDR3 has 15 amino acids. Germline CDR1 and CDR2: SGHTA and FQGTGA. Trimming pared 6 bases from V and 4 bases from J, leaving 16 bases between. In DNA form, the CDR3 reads TGTGCCAGCAGGGCCGCACTACAGTCGTACAATGAGCAGTTCTTC. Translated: CASRAALQSYNEQFF.

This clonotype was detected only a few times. CDR3 sequence reads: CASSQGQGLGYNEQFF. The DNA of the CDR3 is TGTGCCAGCAGCCAGGGACAGGGTTTGGGTTACAATGAGCAGTTCTTC. The rearrangement links TRBV7-2 to TRBJ2-1; TRBD1 matches at 9 bases. Germline CDR1 SGHTA, CDR2 FQGNSA. J lost 4 bases, V lost 5 bases, and 9 bases had no gene match. The length of the CDR3 is 16 residues.

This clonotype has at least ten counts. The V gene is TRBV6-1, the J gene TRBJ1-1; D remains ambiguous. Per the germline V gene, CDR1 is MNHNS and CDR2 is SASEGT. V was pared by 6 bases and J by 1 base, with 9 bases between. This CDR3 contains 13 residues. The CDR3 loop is CASRSGWNTEAFF. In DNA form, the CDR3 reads TGTGCCAGCAGGTCTGGATGGAACACTGAAGCTTTCTTT.

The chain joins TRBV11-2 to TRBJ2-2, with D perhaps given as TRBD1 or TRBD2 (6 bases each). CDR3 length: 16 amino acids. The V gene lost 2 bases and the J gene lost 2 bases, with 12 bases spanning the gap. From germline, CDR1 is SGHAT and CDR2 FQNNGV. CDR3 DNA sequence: TGTGCCAGCAGCTTAATAAGGGGGGCCAACACCGGGGAGCTGTTTTTT. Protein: CASSLIRGANTGELFF.

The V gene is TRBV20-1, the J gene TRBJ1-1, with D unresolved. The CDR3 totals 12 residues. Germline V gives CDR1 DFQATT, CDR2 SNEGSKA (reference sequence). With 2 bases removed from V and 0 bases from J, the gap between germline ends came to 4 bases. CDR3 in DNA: TGCAGTGCTAGACAAGTGAACACTGAAGCTTTCTTT. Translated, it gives CSARQVNTEAFF.

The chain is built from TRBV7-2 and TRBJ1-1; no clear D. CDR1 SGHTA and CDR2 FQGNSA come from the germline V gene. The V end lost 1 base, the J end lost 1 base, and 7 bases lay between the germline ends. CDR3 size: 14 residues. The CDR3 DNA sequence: TGTGCCAGCAGCTTAGGTGCTGAGAACACTGAAGCTTTCTTT. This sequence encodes CASSLGAENTEAFF.

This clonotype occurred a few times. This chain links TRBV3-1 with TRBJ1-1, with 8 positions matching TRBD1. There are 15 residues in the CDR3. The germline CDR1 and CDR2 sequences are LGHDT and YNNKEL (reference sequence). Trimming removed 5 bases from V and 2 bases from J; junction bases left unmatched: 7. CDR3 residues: CASSTTGTGNTEAFF. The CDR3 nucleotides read TGTGCCAGCAGCACAACTGGGACAGGAAACACTGAAGCTTTCTTT.

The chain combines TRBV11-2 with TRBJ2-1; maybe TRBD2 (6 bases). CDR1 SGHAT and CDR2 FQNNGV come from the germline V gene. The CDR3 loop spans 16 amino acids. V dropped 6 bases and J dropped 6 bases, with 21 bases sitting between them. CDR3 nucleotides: TGTGCCAGCAGAGACTGGGGACTGTCTCAAGCCAATGAGCAGTTCTTC. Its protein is CASRDWGLSQANEQFF. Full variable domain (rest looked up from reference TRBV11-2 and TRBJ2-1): EAGVAQSPRYKIIEKRQSVAFWCNPISGHATLYWYQQILGQGPKLLIQFQNNGVVDDSQLPKDRFSAERLKGVDSTLKIQPAKLEDSAVYLCASRDWGLSQANEQFFGPGTRLTVL.

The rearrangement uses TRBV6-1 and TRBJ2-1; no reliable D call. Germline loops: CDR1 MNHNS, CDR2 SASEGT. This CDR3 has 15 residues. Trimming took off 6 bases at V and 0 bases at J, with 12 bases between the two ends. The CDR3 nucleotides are TGTGCCAGCAGGAAGGGCGGTACCTCCTACAATGAGCAGTTCTTC. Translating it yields CASRKGGTSYNEQFF.

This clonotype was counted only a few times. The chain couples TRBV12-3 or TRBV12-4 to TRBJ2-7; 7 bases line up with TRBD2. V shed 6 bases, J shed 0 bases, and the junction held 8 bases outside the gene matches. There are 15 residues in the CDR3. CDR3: CASSSREGSSYEQYF. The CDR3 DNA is TGTGCCAGCAGCTCAAGGGAGGGTAGCTCCTACGAGCAGTACTTC.

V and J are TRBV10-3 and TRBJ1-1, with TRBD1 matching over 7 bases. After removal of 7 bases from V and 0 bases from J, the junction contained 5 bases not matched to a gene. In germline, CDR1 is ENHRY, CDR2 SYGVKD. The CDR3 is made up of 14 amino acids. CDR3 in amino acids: CAIIGGQMNTEAFF. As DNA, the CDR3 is TGTGCCATCATTGGGGGACAGATGAACACTGAAGCTTTCTTT.

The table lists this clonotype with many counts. The CDR3 protein is CSARDRRGRYYEQYF. The CDR3 nucleotides read TGCAGTGCTAGAGATAGGCGCGGGAGGTATTACGAGCAGTACTTC. The rearrangement joins TRBV20-1 to TRBJ2-7; TRBD2 matches at 8 bases. Germline V gene sequence: CDR1 DFQATT, CDR2 SNEGSKA (reference sequence). This CDR3 is built from 15 residues. V lost 0 bases and J lost 4; bases outside the gene matches: 8.

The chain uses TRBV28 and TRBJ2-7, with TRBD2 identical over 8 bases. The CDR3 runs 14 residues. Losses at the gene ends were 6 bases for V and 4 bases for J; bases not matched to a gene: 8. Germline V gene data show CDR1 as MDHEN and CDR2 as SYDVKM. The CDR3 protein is CASSTLSGNYEQYF. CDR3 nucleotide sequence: TGTGCCAGCAGCACCCTTAGCGGGAATTACGAGCAGTACTTC.

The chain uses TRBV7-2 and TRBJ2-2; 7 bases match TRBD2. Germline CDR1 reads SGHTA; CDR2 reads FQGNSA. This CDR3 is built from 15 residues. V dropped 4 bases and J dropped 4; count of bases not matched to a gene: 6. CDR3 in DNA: TGTGCCAGCAGCTCCAGACTAGCTGGCACCGGGGAGCTGTTTTTT. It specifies CASSSRLAGTGELFF. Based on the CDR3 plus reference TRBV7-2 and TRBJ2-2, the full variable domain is GAGVSQSPSNKVTEKGKDVELRCDPISGHTALYWYRQSLGQGLEFLIYFQGNSAPDKSGLPSDRFSAERTGGSVSTLTIQRTQQEDSAVYLCASSSRLAGTGELFFGEGSRLTVL.

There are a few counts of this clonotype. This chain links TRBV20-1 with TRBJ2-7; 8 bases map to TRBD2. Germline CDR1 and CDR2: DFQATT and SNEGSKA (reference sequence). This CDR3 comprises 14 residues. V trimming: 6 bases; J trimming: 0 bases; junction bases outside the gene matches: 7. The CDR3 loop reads CSAEAGGGSYEQYF. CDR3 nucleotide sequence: TGCAGTGCCGAGGCCGGGGGGGGCTCCTACGAGCAGTACTTC.

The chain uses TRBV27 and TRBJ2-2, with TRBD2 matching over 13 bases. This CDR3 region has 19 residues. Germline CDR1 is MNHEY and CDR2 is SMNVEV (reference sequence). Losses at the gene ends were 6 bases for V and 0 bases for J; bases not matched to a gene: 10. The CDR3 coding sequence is TGTGCCAGCAGCTTAGGACTAGCGGGAGTGTTTGCGAACACCGGGGAGCTGTTTTTT. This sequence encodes CASSLGLAGVFANTGELFF.

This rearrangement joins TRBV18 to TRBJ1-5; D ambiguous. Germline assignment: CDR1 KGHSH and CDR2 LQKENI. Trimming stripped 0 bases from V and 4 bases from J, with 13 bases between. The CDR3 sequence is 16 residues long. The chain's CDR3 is CASSPPNDWGNQPQHF. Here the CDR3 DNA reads TGTGCCAGCTCACCACCGAATGACTGGGGAAATCAGCCCCAGCATTTT.

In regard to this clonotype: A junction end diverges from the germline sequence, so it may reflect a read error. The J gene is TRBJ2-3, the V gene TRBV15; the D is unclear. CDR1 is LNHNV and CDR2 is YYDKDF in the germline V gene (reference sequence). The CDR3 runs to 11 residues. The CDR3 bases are TGTGCCACCAGGCGAGGCGATACGCTGTATTTT. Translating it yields CATRRGDTLYF.

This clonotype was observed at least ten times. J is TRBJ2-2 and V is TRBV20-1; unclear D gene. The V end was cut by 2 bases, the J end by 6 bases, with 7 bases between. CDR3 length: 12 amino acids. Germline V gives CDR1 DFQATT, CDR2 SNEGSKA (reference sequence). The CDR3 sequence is CSARRAAGELFF. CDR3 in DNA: TGCAGTGCTAGAAGGGCGGCCGGGGAGCTGTTTTTT.

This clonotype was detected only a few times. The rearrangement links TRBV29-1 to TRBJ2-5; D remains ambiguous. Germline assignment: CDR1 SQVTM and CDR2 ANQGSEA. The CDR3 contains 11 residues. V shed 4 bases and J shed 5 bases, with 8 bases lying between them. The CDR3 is CSVAIRETQYF. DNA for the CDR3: TGCAGCGTTGCCATAAGGGAGACCCAGTACTTC.

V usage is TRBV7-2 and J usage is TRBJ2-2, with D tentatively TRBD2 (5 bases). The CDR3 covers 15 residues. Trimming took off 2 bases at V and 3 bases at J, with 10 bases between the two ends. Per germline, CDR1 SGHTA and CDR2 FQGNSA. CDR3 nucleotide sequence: TGTGCCAGCAGCTTATATGAGCGGTACACCGGGGAGCTGTTTTTT. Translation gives CASSLYERYTGELFF.

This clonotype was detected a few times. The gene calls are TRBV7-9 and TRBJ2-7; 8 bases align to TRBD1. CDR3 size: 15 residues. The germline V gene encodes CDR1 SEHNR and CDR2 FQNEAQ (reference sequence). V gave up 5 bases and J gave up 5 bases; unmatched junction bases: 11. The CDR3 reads CASSPGQVYGHEQYF. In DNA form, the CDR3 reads TGTGCCAGCAGCCCGGGACAGGTATATGGCCACGAGCAGTACTTC.

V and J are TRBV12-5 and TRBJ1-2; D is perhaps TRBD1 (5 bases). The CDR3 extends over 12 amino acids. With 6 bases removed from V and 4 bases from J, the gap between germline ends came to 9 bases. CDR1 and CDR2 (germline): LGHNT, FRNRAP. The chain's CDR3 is CASGMGPYGYTF. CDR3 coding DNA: TGTGCTAGTGGCATGGGACCCTATGGCTACACCTTC.

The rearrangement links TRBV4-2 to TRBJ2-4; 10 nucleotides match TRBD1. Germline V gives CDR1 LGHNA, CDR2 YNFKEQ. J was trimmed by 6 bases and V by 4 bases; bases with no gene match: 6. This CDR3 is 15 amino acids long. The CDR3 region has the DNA TGTGCCAGCAGCCCCGGGGGACAGGGGAGAAACATTCAGTACTTC. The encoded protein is CASSPGGQGRNIQYF.

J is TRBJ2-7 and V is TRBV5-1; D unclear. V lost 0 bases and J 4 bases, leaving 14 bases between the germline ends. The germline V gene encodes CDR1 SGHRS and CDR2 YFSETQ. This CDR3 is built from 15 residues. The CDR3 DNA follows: TGCGCCAGCAGCTTGGGAGGATGGGGTGATTACGAGCAGTACTTC. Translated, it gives CASSLGGWGDYEQYF.

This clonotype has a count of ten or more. CDR3 in DNA: TGTGCCAGCAGACACGACGGAATTGAAGCTTTCTTT. Amino acid sequence: CASRHDGIEAFF. The chain recombines TRBV28 with TRBJ1-1; D is ambiguous. The CDR3 has 12 residues. Looked up from germline, CDR1 is MDHEN and CDR2 is SYDVKM. The ends were cut back, 6 bases at V and 7 bases at J, with 12 bases in the middle.

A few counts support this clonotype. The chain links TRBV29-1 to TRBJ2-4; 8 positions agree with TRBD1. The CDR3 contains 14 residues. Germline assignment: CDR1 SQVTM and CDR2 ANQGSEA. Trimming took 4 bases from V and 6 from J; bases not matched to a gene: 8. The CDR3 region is CSVGLGTGPNIQYF. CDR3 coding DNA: TGCAGCGTTGGGTTAGGGACAGGCCCAAACATTCAGTACTTC.